The 29 T cell receptor beta chains below were found in one sample sequenced in a study of T cell clonotyping in hematopoietic cell transplantation. The data were produced by immunoSEQ multiplex PCR, yet TCRdb's version contains in-frame clones alone and is incomplete. The sample includes 15,000 or so clones, 60% to 75% of them seen just once. Input material: peripheral blood mononuclear cells. The origin of the receptors is a woman aged 55 to 70 in good health. Some clones in this sample may be carry-over from other donors' samples.

The chain recombines TRBV9 with TRBJ2-3, with D unclear. Germline-derived CDR1 and CDR2 are SGDLS and YYNGEE. This CDR3 spans 16 amino acids. V was cut by 3 bases and J by 2 bases, with 16 bases left in between. DNA of the CDR3: TGTGCCAGCAGCGCGCCAGTTTGGATGGTCACAGATACGCAGTATTTT. Translation: CASSAPVWMVTDTQYF.

This sequence joins TRBV5-1 and TRBJ2-3; tentatively, D is TRBD2 (5 bases). Germline V gene data show CDR1 as SGHRS and CDR2 as YFSETQ. CDR3 length equals 16 residues. V lost 0 bases and J 6 bases, leaving 17 bases between the germline ends. DNA of the CDR3: TGCGCCAGCAGCTTGGCCCGGGAACCCCCCGTGGATACGCAGTATTTT. Translated, it gives CASSLAREPPVDTQYF. The full variable domain, in which reference TRBV5-1 and TRBJ2-3 provide the parts outside the CDR3, is KAGVTQTPRYLIKTRGQQVTLSCSPISGHRSVSWYQQTPGQGLQFLFEYFSETQRNKGNFPGRFSGRQFSNSRSEMNVSTLELGDSALYLCASSLAREPPVDTQYFGPGTRLTVL.

The genes are TRBV4-3 and TRBJ2-3, with 9 positions matching TRBD2. This CDR3 comprises 15 residues. V shed 4 bases and J 1 base; nucleotides not matched to a gene: 3. From germline, CDR1 is LGHNA and CDR2 YSLEER. The CDR3 nucleotides read TGCGCCAGCAGCCCCAGGACTAGCGGCACAGATACGCAGTATTTT. Its translation: CASSPRTSGTDTQYF.

The V and J genes are TRBV30 and TRBJ2-7; D is unresolved. CDR3 size: 11 residues. The germline V and J ends were trimmed by 7 bases and 3 bases, with 10 bases remaining between them. Germline CDR1 and CDR2: GTSNPN and SVGIG (reference sequence). The DNA for the CDR3 is TGTGCCTACCAGGCATACTACGAGCAGTACTTC. It encodes CAYQAYYEQYF. Full variable domain (rest looked up from reference TRBV30 and TRBJ2-7): SQTIHQWPATLVQPVGSPLSLECTVEGTSNPNLYWYRQAAGRGLQLLFYSVGIGQISSEVPQNLSASRPQDRQFILSSKKLLLSDSGFYLCAYQAYYEQYFGPGTRLTVT.

The chain is built from TRBV6-5 and TRBJ1-1; maybe TRBD1 (5 bases). Germline values: CDR1 MNHEY, CDR2 SVGAGI. V lost 0 bases and J lost 1, with 9 bases in between. This CDR3 has 15 residues. The CDR3 DNA follows: TGTGCCAGCAGTTACTCGGGACTGCCGAACACTGAAGCTTTCTTT. Translation: CASSYSGLPNTEAFF.

Only a few counts were recorded for this clone. The genes are TRBV2 and TRBJ1-2; tentative D call: TRBD1 (5 bases). V was trimmed by 6 bases and J by 2 bases, leaving 10 bases between them. There are 13 residues in the CDR3. Germline CDR1 SNHLY, CDR2 FYNNEI. In DNA, the CDR3 is TGTGCCAGCAGGGTCAGGGAGAACTATGGCTACACCTTC. It translates to CASRVRENYGYTF.

The chain employs TRBV4-3 and TRBJ1-2, with D uncertain. The CDR3 has 16 amino acids. The ends were cut back, 0 bases at V and 4 bases at J, with 15 bases in the middle. Germline V gene lookup returns CDR1 LGHNA and CDR2 YSLEER. The CDR3, as DNA: TGCGCCAGCAGCCAAGATTGGGAGATGGCCGGCTATGGCTACACCTTC. Protein sequence: CASSQDWEMAGYGYTF.

The chain is built from TRBV6-5 and TRBJ2-7; possibly TRBD1 or TRBD2 for D (6 bases each). The CDR3 covers 16 residues. Looked up from germline, CDR1 is MNHEY and CDR2 is SVGAGI. V lost 2 bases, J lost 1 base, and 15 bases lay in between. CDR3: CASSYHGGAGSYEQYF. The CDR3 DNA sequence: TGTGCCAGCAGTTACCACGGGGGCGCTGGGTCCTACGAGCAGTACTTC.

This CDR3 reads CATRPGENYGYTF. The CDR3 DNA is TGTGCCACTCGACCGGGAGAGAACTATGGCTACACCTTC. The chain employs TRBV30 and TRBJ1-2; no clear D gene. This CDR3 is 13 amino acids long. V shed 8 bases and J shed 2 bases, with 15 bases lying between them. Looked up from germline, CDR1 is GTSNPN and CDR2 is SVGIG (reference sequence).

The chain employs TRBV7-2 and TRBJ2-7; 8 bases are a match to TRBD2. The ends lost 5 bases at V and 3 bases at J; junction bases unmatched: 9. This CDR3 contains 15 residues. Per the germline V gene, CDR1 is SGHTA and CDR2 is FQGNSA. CDR3 loop: CASSRSGGAIYEQYF. CDR3 bases: TGTGCCAGCAGCCGAAGCGGGGGAGCGATCTACGAGCAGTACTTC.

The table lists this clone with a few counts. The genes are TRBV6-1 and TRBJ2-1; D remains ambiguous. V lost 8 bases and J 2 bases, leaving 16 bases between the germline ends. Germline V gene data show CDR1 as MNHNS and CDR2 as SASEGT. The CDR3 consists of 15 residues. In DNA form, the CDR3 reads TGTGCCAGCTCTCGGACGGGCCAGACCTACAATGAGCAGTTCTTC. It translates to CASSRTGQTYNEQFF.

The V call is TRBV28, the J call TRBJ2-7, with TRBD1 matching over 10 bases. The junction had 8 bases not matched to a gene; V was cut back by 6 bases and J by 3 bases. The CDR3 length is 15 residues. Germline loops: CDR1 MDHEN, CDR2 SYDVKM. The CDR3 region is CASRPGTGEIYEQYF. The CDR3 bases are TGTGCCAGCAGACCCGGGACAGGGGAGATCTACGAGCAGTACTTC.

The gene calls are TRBV7-3 and TRBJ2-5, with unresolved D. The CDR3 runs 14 residues. Germline CDR1 is SGHTA and CDR2 is FQGTGA. Between the trimmed V and J ends, which lost 0 bases and 7 bases, there was a span of 12 bases. CDR3 in DNA: TGTGCCAGCAGCTTAACAGGCGGCTCTGGGACCCAGTACTTC. This translates into CASSLTGGSGTQYF.

A note on this clone: Mismatch with germline at one junction end may stem from a read error. V is TRBV4-3 and J is TRBJ1-4; no clear D. Per germline, CDR1 LGHNA and CDR2 YSLEER. This CDR3 comprises 12 residues. This chain's CDR3 is CASSQDIGEITF. DNA of the CDR3: TGCGCCAGCAGCCAAGATATTGGGGAGATAACTTTT.

This chain links TRBV7-2 with TRBJ2-1, with D possibly TRBD1 on 6 matching bases. V was cut by 4 bases and J by 7 bases, with 11 bases left in between. The CDR3 is 13 amino acids. The germline V gene encodes CDR1 SGHTA and CDR2 FQGNSA. CDR3 coding DNA: TGTGCCAGCAGCTCGCTGCAGGGGAATGAGCAGTTCTTC. Amino acid sequence: CASSSLQGNEQFF.

The V gene is TRBV9, the J gene TRBJ2-1, with 8 bases fitting TRBD1. The CDR3 runs to 15 residues. CDR1 and CDR2 (germline): SGDLS, YYNGEE. V was pared by 4 bases and J by 10 bases, with 13 bases of the junction left unmatched. CDR3 protein: CASSFRAATGGEQFF. CDR3 DNA sequence: TGTGCCAGCAGCTTTAGGGCGGCCACAGGGGGGGAGCAGTTCTTC.

The chain couples TRBV5-6 to TRBJ1-2; tentative D call: TRBD1 (5 bases). This CDR3 is 14 amino acids long. Germline CDR1 SGHDT, CDR2 YYEEEE. Deletions cut 4 bases from V and 4 bases from J, with 14 bases between. The CDR3 bases are TGTGCCAGCAGCCCCCGGGGGGGACTCTATGGCTACACCTTC. Residues: CASSPRGGLYGYTF.

The chain combines TRBV25-1 with TRBJ2-6; possibly TRBD1 for D (6 bases). V was shortened by 5 bases and J by 0 bases, with 8 bases between the two germline ends. Germline assignment: CDR1 MGHDK and CDR2 SYGVNS. The CDR3 totals 15 residues. The CDR3, as DNA: TGTGCCAGCAGTACAGGGTACTCTGGGGCCAACGTCCTGACTTTC. Its protein product is CASSTGYSGANVLTF.

This chain uses TRBV4-1 with TRBJ1-2; D not certain. The V and J ends lost 1 base and 0 bases respectively, with 9 bases between them. Germline loops: CDR1 MGHRA, CDR2 YSYEKL. The CDR3 is 15 amino acids. The CDR3 reads CASSQVTMANYGYTF. The CDR3, as DNA: TGCGCCAGCAGCCAAGTGACAATGGCTAACTATGGCTACACCTTC.

The chain combines TRBV28 with TRBJ2-1, with 7 nucleotides matching TRBD1. CDR3 length equals 12 residues. Per germline, CDR1 MDHEN and CDR2 SYDVKM. V lost 5 bases, J lost 7 bases, and 2 bases stayed unmatched. For the CDR3, the DNA is TGTGCCAGCAGTGAGGGGGCGAATGAGCAGTTCTTC. Translating it yields CASSEGANEQFF.

Only a few counts were recorded for this clone. The J gene is TRBJ1-5, the V gene TRBV5-1; D is uncertain. CDR3 length: 13 amino acids. Trimming removed 4 bases from V and 3 bases from J, with 8 bases in between. Looked up from germline, CDR1 is SGHRS and CDR2 is YFSETQ. CDR3 residues: CASSRDINQPQHF. The DNA for the CDR3 is TGCGCCAGCAGCCGTGATATCAATCAGCCCCAGCATTTT. Variable domain in full (rest from reference TRBV5-1 and TRBJ1-5): KAGVTQTPRYLIKTRGQQVTLSCSPISGHRSVSWYQQTPGQGLQFLFEYFSETQRNKGNFPGRFSGRQFSNSRSEMNVSTLELGDSALYLCASSRDINQPQHFGDGTRLSIL.

This clone was recorded a few times. This rearrangement joins TRBV30 to TRBJ1-2; D ambiguous. The CDR3 is 11 residues long. V was cut by 0 bases and J by 5 bases, with 4 bases left in between. From germline, CDR1 is GTSNPN and CDR2 SVGIG (reference sequence). The CDR3 protein is CAWSVGYGYTF. CDR3 coding DNA: TGTGCCTGGAGTGTGGGATATGGCTACACCTTC.

In DNA, the CDR3 is TGTGCCTGGAGTGCCGACAGGAGTGTCTATGGCTACACCTTC. It codes for CAWSADRSVYGYTF. V is TRBV30 and J is TRBJ1-2; possibly TRBD1 for D (6 bases). This CDR3 comprises 14 residues. The germline V and J ends were trimmed by 1 base and 4 bases, with 13 bases remaining between them. Germline loops: CDR1 GTSNPN, CDR2 SVGIG (reference sequence).

The gene calls are TRBV2 and TRBJ2-7, with D perhaps TRBD2 (6 bases). Germline CDR1 is SNHLY and CDR2 is FYNNEI. This CDR3 has 13 amino acids. The V end lost 7 bases, the J end lost 3 bases, and 13 bases lay between the germline ends. CDR3 DNA sequence: TGTGCCAGCAAGACTAGTGGCTTCTACGAGCAGTACTTC. Its translation: CASKTSGFYEQYF.

This clone was detected only a few times. The chain employs TRBV5-5 and TRBJ1-4, with a possible D match to TRBD1 (6 bases). The germline V gene encodes CDR1 SGHKS and CDR2 YYEKEE (reference sequence). The CDR3 runs 15 residues. Trimming took 4 bases from V and 7 from J, leaving 17 bases between them. The CDR3 DNA follows: TGTGCCAGCAGCACCCGGGGGGGCGTTGGTGAAAAACTGTTTTTT. Translation: CASSTRGGVGEKLFF.

This chain uses TRBV11-2 with TRBJ2-1; D gene unclear. The V end was cut by 3 bases, the J end by 4 bases, with 7 bases between. The germline V gene encodes CDR1 SGHAT and CDR2 FQNNGV. This CDR3 is 13 amino acids long. The CDR3 bases are TGTGCCAGCAGCTTCTCAGGTTACAATGAGCAGTTCTTC. It yields the protein CASSFSGYNEQFF.

The V call is TRBV7-3, the J call TRBJ1-1; no clear D. The germline V and J ends were trimmed by 7 bases and 3 bases, with 12 bases remaining between them. From germline, CDR1 is SGHTA and CDR2 FQGTGA. The CDR3 contains 13 residues. CDR3: CASKYSGDTEAFF. The CDR3 nucleotides are TGTGCCAGCAAATACTCGGGTGACACTGAAGCTTTCTTT.

The V call is TRBV7-3, the J call TRBJ2-6; D is perhaps TRBD1 (6 bases). This CDR3 spans 15 amino acids. V lost 5 bases and J lost 2, with 10 bases in between. Germline V gene data show CDR1 as SGHTA and CDR2 as FQGTGA. CDR3 DNA: TGTGCCAGCAGCCCCAACAGGGCTGGGGCCAACGTCCTGACTTTC. This gives the protein CASSPNRAGANVLTF.

This clone was seen a single time. V and J are TRBV30 and TRBJ1-3, with D maybe TRBD1 (5 bases). Germline CDR1 and CDR2: GTSNPN and SVGIG (reference sequence). The length of the CDR3 is 14 residues. V lost 3 bases and J lost 4, with 13 bases in between. The CDR3: CAWSSGGGGNTIYF. The CDR3 DNA is TGTGCCTGGAGCTCCGGTGGGGGAGGAAACACCATATATTTT.